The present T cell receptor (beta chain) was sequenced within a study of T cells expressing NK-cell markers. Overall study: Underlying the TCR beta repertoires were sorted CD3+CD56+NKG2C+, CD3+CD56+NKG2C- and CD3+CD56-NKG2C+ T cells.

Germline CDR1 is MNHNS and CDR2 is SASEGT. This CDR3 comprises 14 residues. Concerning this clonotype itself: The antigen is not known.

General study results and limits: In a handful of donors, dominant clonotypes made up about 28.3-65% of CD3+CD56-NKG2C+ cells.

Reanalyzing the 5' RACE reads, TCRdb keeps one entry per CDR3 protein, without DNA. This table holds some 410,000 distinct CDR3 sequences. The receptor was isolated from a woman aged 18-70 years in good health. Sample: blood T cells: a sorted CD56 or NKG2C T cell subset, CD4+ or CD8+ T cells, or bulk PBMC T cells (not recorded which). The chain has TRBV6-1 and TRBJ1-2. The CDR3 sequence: CASSEGGGNYGYTF.